This record concerns one T cell receptor (beta chain) sequence. One Seattle source followed patients from active infection through their disease course. These data originate in a study of blood T cell repertoires in COVID-19. As for the study in general: From the United States, Italy and Spain came samples of acute and convalescent COVID-19. The cDNA or gDNA used as material had been derived from T cells, B-cell-depleted T cells, or PBMCs.

Trimming shortened V by 2 bases and J by 1 base, and 14 bases separated the two germline ends. The CDR3 is made up of 17 amino acids. Germline CDR1 reads LGHDT; CDR2 reads YNNKEL (reference sequence). The authors' processing: Amplification with reference gene primers provided the estimates of nucleated cell counts. The method was immunoSEQ multiplex PCR; TCRdb's version includes in-frame clones alone and lacks a portion of them. V, J and clone size are taken as reported in that table, and D and trimming were inferred from the DNA itself. The data show 450,000 or so clones, roughly 90% seen once. The sample comprised peripheral blood. This clonotype was sampled from a man aged 18 to 29 with COVID-19, enrolled during active disease. This sequence joins TRBV3-1 (or the pseudogene TRBV3-2) and TRBJ1-4; no firm D call. CDR3 coding DNA: TGTGCCAGCAGCCAACAAACCCGCGGTGGAACTAATGAAAAACTGTTTTTT. Translated, it gives CASSQQTRGGTNEKLFF.